This TCR beta chain is drawn from a study of OX40 agonist ivuxolimab in advanced cancers. Broadly, across the study: Ivuxolimab, which targeted the costimulatory receptor OX40 (CD134), was an agonistic, fully human IgG2 monoclonal antibody. Of the approximately 50 dose-escalation patients, hepatocellular carcinoma was present in 19, melanoma in approximately 15, renal cell carcinoma in 9 and head and neck cancer in 9. Partial responses were achieved by three dose-escalation patients, of whom one had hepatocellular carcinoma and two had cutaneous melanoma. Prior anti-PD-1, anti-PD-L1 or anti-CTLA-4 therapy was permitted, and checkpoint inhibitors had been received by around 39% of dose-escalation patients. The monotherapy dose-escalation portion (N ≈ 52 patients) of the phase I ivuxolimab trial is reported in the paper. Intravenous ivuxolimab was administered to patients every 2 weeks at six dose levels: 0.01, 0.1, 0.3, 1.5, 3 and 10 mg/kg. In the dose-escalation cohort, 65% to 90% of patients were male, and the mean age was approximately 60 years, with a range of about 23 to 85. The purpose of peripheral TCRbeta sequencing was to test whether ivuxolimab changed TCR sequence diversity and led to clonal T-cell expansion.

Summary of the overall study and its limitations: In the 0.1-3.0 mg/kg groups, partial responders were among the patients with the lowest normalized peripheral clonal expansion, particularly in CD8+ T cells. Low levels of normalized T-cell clonal expansion were also seen in some patients who did not respond. Clonal expansion of both CD4+ and CD8+ blood T cells was observed from baseline to week 6 at doses 0.1 to 3.0 mg/kg. After ivuxolimab, more expanded clones were found on average in CD8+ T cells than in CD4+ T cells. Which antigens the clonally expanded peripheral T cells were specific for was not determined.

There are 14 amino acids in the CDR3, from cysteine to phenylalanine inclusive. Just CDR3 DNA is preserved here, 42 bases in frame from base 1. Between the V and J ends, shortened by 6 bases and 1 base respectively, the junction contains 10 bases. The CDR1 and CDR2 encoded by the germline V gene are MGHDK and SYGVNS. Patients with a history of autoimmune disease or receiving systemic immunosuppression were excluded from the trial. Peripheral blood for TCR sequencing was drawn from every dose cohort at baseline, at cycle 4 day 1 and at cycle 7 day 1. The samples were taken from a phase I, first-in-human, multicenter, open-label dose-escalation trial of ivuxolimab. Adults with locally advanced or metastatic melanoma, renal cell carcinoma, hepatocellular carcinoma or head and neck squamous cell carcinoma were enrolled in the trial. Before TCR sequencing, CD4+ T cells and CD8+ T cells were sorted from peripheral blood as separate populations.

Genomic DNA was isolated from the sorted cells so that the TCRbeta CDR3 region could be sequenced. The immunoSEQ Assay was used to sequence the TCRbeta CDR3 regions. TCRdb holds this immuneACCESS table with in-frame rearrangements only. Some clones are missing; in checked studies, unresolved V genes explain under half, and the rest has no known cause. Counted in this sample were 84,000 or so clones; nearly 95% of them appeared once. 8% to 13% of the sample rests with the top ten. About this clone itself: What antigen it recognizes has not been identified. Base quality data are lacking; no much larger clone is found one base away.

This TCR derives from an adult with an advanced solid tumor such as melanoma, head and neck, liver or kidney cancer. Recombination linked TRBV25-1 to TRBJ1-5; matching of 5 bases hints at TRBD1 as the D gene. The sequences come from CD4+ or CD8+ T cells sorted from blood, collected in a trial of the OX40 agonist ivuxolimab. Here the CDR3 is given as CASSGRGSNQPQHF. The nucleotide sequence is TGTGCCAGCAGCGGTCGGGGGAGCAATCAGCCCCAGCATTTT.